Included here is one TCR beta chain sequence, with context. Germline loops: CDR1 MNHNS, CDR2 SASEGT. Unmatched junction bases numbered 3, after V lost 2 bases and J lost 6 bases. This CDR3 region has 15 residues. This sample is part of a study of OX40 agonist ivuxolimab in advanced cancers. The method was immunoSEQ multiplex PCR; TCRdb's version includes in-frame clones alone and lacks a portion of them. The data hold approximately 68,000 clones, with 80% to 95% observed a single time. V is TRBV6-1 and J is TRBJ2-3, with TRBD2 matching over 12 bases. This TCR was sampled from an adult with an advanced solid tumor such as melanoma, head and neck, liver or kidney cancer. Sequences were derived from CD4+ or CD8+ T cells sorted from blood, sampled in a trial of the OX40 agonist ivuxolimab. CDR3 in DNA: TGTGCCAGCAGTGAATGGACTAGCGGGGTGGATACGCAGTATTTT. Residues: CASSEWTSGVDTQYF.